The present T cell receptor (beta chain) was sequenced within a study of cytomegalovirus exposure and HLA in healthy donors. Study-level results: Researchers left out some V segments, among them TRBV6-2 and TRBV6-3, as indistinguishable. Three chains tied to CMV proved CMV antigen-specific in vitro.

J lost 2 bases, V lost 0 bases, and 7 bases had no gene match. The CDR3 loop spans 18 amino acids. CDR1 is SGHRS and CDR2 is YFSETQ in the germline V gene. Details on this clone: What it binds is not known.

PCR primers comprised 60 Vbeta and 13 Jbeta primers. Libraries were prepared by immunoSEQ multiplex PCR; TCRdb keeps only in-frame clonotypes and omits some of them. The sample has 180,000 or so clones, around 86% seen once. The genes are TRBV5-1 and TRBJ2-7; TRBD2 aligns across 14 bases. The receptor was isolated from a woman aged 50 to 60 in good health and CMV-seropositive. The sequenced sample consisted of PBMCs. The CDR3 region is CASSLGGLAGGGPYEQYF. DNA for the CDR3: TGCGCCAGCAGCTTGGGAGGACTAGCGGGGGGAGGGCCCTACGAGCAGTACTTC.